Sequencing of this T cell receptor beta chain was carried out in a study of T cell changes during pregnancy in multiple sclerosis (dated by TCRdb to about 2019). In terms of the full investigation: Changes in the T cell repertoire over the course of pregnancy were examined in this study in women with multiple sclerosis.

The receptor library was made with the immunoSEQ multiplex PCR assay. This is the immuneACCESS table as TCRdb keeps it, with only in-frame sequences that have V and J called. A part of the clones is gone; compared with another copy, unresolved V genes explain less than half, and the rest is unexplained. The sample data list roughly 90,000 clones, and approximately 90% of these were observed just once. The leading ten clones occupy around 1% of the sample. For this clone: No cognate antigen has been identified for it. No base quality values were provided; no much bigger clone lies one nucleotide off.

Cut back by 4 bases and 4 bases, the V and J ends lie 11 bases apart. From its cysteine to its phenylalanine, the CDR3 spans 13 amino acids. Only the CDR3 DNA stays, 39 bases, in frame from base 1. Taken from the germline V gene, the CDR1 and CDR2 loops are MNHNS and SASEGT. The starting material was peripheral blood, obtained before pregnancy. The origin of this receptor is a female donor with multiple sclerosis, enrolled in a pregnancy study. This sequence uses TRBV6-1 and TRBJ2-7; the best D guess is TRBD1, with 5 bases matching. The CDR3: CASSGTSFYEQYF. The DNA sequence is given as TGTGCCAGCAGTGGGACAAGTTTTTACGAGCAGTACTTC.